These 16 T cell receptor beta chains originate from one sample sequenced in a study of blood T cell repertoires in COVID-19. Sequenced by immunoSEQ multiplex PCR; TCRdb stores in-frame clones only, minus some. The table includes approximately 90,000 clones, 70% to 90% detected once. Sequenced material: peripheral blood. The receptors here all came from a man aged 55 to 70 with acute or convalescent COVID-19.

CDR3 amino acids: CASSSRGHMTDTQYF. CDR3 coding DNA: TGTGCCAGCTCAAGCAGGGGGCATATGACAGATACGCAGTATTTT. V is TRBV18 and J is TRBJ2-3, with TRBD1 matching 8 bases. CDR1 and CDR2 from the germline V gene are KGHSH and LQKENI. Losses at the gene ends were 5 bases for V and 3 bases for J; bases not matched to a gene: 7. The CDR3 sequence is 15 residues long.

DNA for the CDR3: TGTGCCAGTAGTATAGGAAGTTGGGCCCCGGGATATGGCTACACCTTC. Translating gives CASSIGSWAPGYGYTF. The chain joins TRBV19 to TRBJ1-2, with D hard to call. The CDR3 is made up of 16 amino acids. The V end lost 1 base, the J end lost 5 bases, and 17 bases lay between the germline ends. In germline, CDR1 is LNHDA, CDR2 SQIVND (reference sequence).

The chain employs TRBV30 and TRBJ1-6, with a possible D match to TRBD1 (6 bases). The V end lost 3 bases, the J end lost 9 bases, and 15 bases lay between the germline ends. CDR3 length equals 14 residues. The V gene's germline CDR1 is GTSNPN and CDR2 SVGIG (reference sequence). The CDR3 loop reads CAWRTQGSGSPLHF. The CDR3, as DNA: TGTGCCTGGAGAACACAGGGAAGTGGTTCACCCCTCCACTTT. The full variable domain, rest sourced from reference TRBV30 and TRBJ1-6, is SQTIHQWPATLVQPVGSPLSLECTVEGTSNPNLYWYRQAAGRGLQLLFYSVGIGQISSEVPQNLSASRPQDRQFILSSKKLLLSDSGFYLCAWRTQGSGSPLHFGNGTRLTVT.

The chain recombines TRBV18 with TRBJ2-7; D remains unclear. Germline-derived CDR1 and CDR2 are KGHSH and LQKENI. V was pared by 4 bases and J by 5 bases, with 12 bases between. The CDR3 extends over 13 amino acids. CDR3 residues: CASSRLGSHEQYF. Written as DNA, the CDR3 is TGTGCCAGCTCACGACTCGGCTCGCACGAGCAGTACTTC.

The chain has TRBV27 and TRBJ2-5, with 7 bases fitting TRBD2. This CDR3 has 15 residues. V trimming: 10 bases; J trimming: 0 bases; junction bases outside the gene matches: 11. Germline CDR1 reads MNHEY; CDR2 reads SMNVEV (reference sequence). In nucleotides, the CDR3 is TGTGCCAACCCGGGGCTAGCGGAGAACCAAGAGACCCAGTACTTC. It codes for CANPGLAENQETQYF.

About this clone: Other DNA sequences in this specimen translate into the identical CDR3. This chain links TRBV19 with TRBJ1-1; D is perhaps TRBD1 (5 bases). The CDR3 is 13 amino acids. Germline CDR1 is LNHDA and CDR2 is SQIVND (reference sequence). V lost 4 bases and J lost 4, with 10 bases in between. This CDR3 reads CASSTERGTEAFF. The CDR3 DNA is TGTGCCAGTAGTACCGAAAGGGGCACTGAAGCTTTCTTT.

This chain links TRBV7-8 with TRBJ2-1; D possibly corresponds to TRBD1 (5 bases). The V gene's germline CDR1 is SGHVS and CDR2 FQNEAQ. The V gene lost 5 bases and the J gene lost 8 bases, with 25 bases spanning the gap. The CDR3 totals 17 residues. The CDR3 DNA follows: TGTGCCAGCAGCGCATACAGGATCCTAAGGGGAATTGATGAGCAGTTCTTC. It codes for CASSAYRILRGIDEQFF.

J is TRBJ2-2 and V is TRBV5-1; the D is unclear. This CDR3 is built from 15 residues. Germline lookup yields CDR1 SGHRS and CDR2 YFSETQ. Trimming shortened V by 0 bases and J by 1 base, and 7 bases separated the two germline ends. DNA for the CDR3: TGCGCCAGCAGCTTGGGTGGCGGGAACACCGGGGAGCTGTTTTTT. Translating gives CASSLGGGNTGELFF. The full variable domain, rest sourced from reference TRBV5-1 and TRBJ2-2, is KAGVTQTPRYLIKTRGQQVTLSCSPISGHRSVSWYQQTPGQGLQFLFEYFSETQRNKGNFPGRFSGRQFSNSRSEMNVSTLELGDSALYLCASSLGGGNTGELFFGEGSRLTVL.

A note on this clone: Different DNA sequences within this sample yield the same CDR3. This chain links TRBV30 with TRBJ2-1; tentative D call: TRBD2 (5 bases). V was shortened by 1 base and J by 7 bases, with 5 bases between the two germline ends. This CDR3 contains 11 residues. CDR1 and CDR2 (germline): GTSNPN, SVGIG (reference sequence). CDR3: CAWSGGNEQFF. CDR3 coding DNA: TGTGCCTGGAGTGGAGGGAATGAGCAGTTCTTC.

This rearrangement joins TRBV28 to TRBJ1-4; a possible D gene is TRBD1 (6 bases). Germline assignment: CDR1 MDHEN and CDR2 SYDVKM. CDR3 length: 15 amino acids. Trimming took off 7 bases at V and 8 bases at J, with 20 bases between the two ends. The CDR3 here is CASIQPGQSVEKLFF. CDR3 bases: TGTGCCAGCATCCAACCCGGACAGTCGGTCGAAAAACTGTTTTTT.

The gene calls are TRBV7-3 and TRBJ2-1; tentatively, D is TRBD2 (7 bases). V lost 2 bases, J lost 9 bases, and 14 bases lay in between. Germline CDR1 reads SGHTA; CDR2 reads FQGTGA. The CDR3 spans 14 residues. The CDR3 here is CASSLELRGGEQFF. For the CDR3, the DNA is TGTGCCAGCAGCTTAGAGCTTAGGGGGGGTGAGCAGTTCTTC. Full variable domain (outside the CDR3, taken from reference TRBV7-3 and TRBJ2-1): GAGVSQTPSNKVTEKGKYVELRCDPISGHTALYWYRQSLGQGPEFLIYFQGTGAADDSGLPNDRFFAVRPEGSVSTLKIQRTERGDSAVYLCASSLELRGGEQFFGPGTRLTVL.

Here the CDR3 DNA reads TGTGCCAGTGCAGGGAGGGCGTTCACTAATGAAAAACTGTTTTTT. Translating it yields CASAGRAFTNEKLFF. The chain is built from TRBV6-5 and TRBJ1-4, with D possibly matching TRBD1 (5 bases). CDR3 length: 15 residues. CDR1 is MNHEY and CDR2 is SVGAGI in the germline V gene. Trimming left V 9 bases short and J 2 bases short, with 16 bases between.

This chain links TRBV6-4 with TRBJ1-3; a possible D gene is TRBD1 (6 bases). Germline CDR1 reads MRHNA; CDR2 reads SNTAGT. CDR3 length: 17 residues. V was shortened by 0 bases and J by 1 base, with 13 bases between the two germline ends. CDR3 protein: CASSDSQGLTSGNTIYF. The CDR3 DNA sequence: TGTGCCAGCAGTGACTCCCAGGGGCTAACATCTGGAAACACCATATATTTT.

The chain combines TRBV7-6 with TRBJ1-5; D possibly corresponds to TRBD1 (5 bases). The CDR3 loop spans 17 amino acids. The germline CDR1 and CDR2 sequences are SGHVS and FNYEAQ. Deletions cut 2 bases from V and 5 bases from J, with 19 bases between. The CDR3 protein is CASSLKGGWGGDQPQHF. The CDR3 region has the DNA TGTGCCAGCAGCTTAAAGGGAGGTTGGGGAGGGGATCAGCCCCAGCATTTT.

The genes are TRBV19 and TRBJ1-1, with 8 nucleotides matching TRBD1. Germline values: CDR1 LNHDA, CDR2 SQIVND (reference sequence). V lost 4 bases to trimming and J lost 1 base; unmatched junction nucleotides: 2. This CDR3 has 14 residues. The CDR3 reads CASSSDRGNTEAFF. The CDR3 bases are TGTGCCAGTAGTAGCGACAGGGGGAACACTGAAGCTTTCTTT.

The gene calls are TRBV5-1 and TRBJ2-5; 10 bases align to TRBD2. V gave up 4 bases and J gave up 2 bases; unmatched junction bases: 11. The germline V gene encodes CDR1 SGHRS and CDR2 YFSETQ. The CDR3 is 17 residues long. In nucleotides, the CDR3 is TGCGCCAGCAGCCCGGACATAGCGGGGGGCCTACAAGAGACCCAGTACTTC. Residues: CASSPDIAGGLQETQYF.